Following are 9 T cell receptor beta chains from one sample sequenced in a study of cytomegalovirus exposure and HLA in healthy donors (dated 2017 in TCRdb). Receptor libraries were prepared by the immunoSEQ multiplex PCR assay. A mixture of 60 forward primers for TCR Vbeta segments and 13 reverse primers for TCR Jbeta segments was used in the multiplex PCR. Held by TCRdb, this immuneACCESS table contains in-frame sequences only and omits some clones. Under half of the omission traces to an unresolved V gene where checked; the cause of the rest is unknown. The table of this sample itemizes 100,000 to 150,000 clones. 1.5% to 1.8% of the sample lies in the top ten. Sequencing was done on a sample of PBMCs. The source is a woman aged 40 to 49 in good health and CMV-seronegative.

The chain combines TRBV7-2 with TRBJ2-1; 7 nucleotides match TRBD2. CDR3 length: 16 amino acids. The V gene's germline CDR1 is SGHTA and CDR2 FQGNSA. V was clipped by 1 base and J by 6 bases; unmatched bases: 9. Here the CDR3 reads CASSLEGRRGTNEQFF. CDR3 sequence (DNA): TGTGCCAGCAGCTTAGAGGGTCGGCGGGGGACCAATGAGCAGTTCTTC.

V usage is TRBV6-1 and J usage is TRBJ1-5, with 9 bases lining up with TRBD1. Trimming cost V 4 bases and J 5 bases; bases outside gene matches: 9. This CDR3 region has 16 residues. Germline V CDR1 and CDR2: MNHNS, SASEGT. CDR3 loop: CASSGPGTGRDQPQHF. CDR3 in DNA: TGTGCCAGCAGTGGACCTGGGACAGGGCGGGATCAGCCCCAGCATTTT.

In nucleotides, the CDR3 is TGTGCCAGCAGCTTGGTAGCAGGGAACTATGGCTACACCTTC. It translates to CASSLVAGNYGYTF. The V and J genes are TRBV5-4 and TRBJ1-2; the D gene is possibly TRBD1 (5 bases). Trimming took 0 bases from V and 2 from J, leaving 8 bases between them. Germline-derived CDR1 and CDR2 are SGHNT and YYREEE (reference sequence). The CDR3 is made up of 14 amino acids. The complete variable domain, with remaining parts taken from reference TRBV5-4 and TRBJ1-2, reads ETGVTQSPTHLIKTRGQQVTLRCSSQSGHNTVSWYQQALGQGPQFIFQYYREEENGRGNFPPRFSGLQFPNYSSELNVNALELDDSALYLCASSLVAGNYGYTFGSGTRLTVV.

The chain employs TRBV10-3 and TRBJ1-3; D remains unclear. This CDR3 region has 15 residues. CDR1 and CDR2 from the germline V gene are ENHRY and SYGVKD. V lost 5 bases, J lost 0 bases, and 11 bases lay in between. The CDR3 loop reads CAISREGDSGNTIYF. Here the CDR3 DNA reads TGTGCCATCAGTCGGGAAGGTGACTCTGGAAACACCATATATTTT.

The J gene is TRBJ2-1, the V gene TRBV7-3; tentatively, D is TRBD2 (5 bases). Germline lookup yields CDR1 SGHTA and CDR2 FQGTGA. CDR3 length: 15 residues. V was clipped by 5 bases and J by 2 bases, with 13 bases between them. The chain's CDR3 is CASSPQDLAYNEQFF. In nucleotides, the CDR3 is TGTGCCAGCAGCCCCCAGGACTTGGCCTACAATGAGCAGTTCTTC.

This sequence joins TRBV5-6 and TRBJ2-6, with D possibly TRBD2 on 7 matching bases. This CDR3 is 16 amino acids long. Deletions cut 6 bases from V and 4 bases from J, with 17 bases between. The germline V gene encodes CDR1 SGHDT and CDR2 YYEEEE. CDR3 coding DNA: TGTGCCAGCATCGTCTTCGGGGGGCCCGGGGCCAACGTCCTGACTTTC. This encodes CASIVFGGPGANVLTF.

This chain uses TRBV4-2 with TRBJ1-2; TRBD1 might be the D (5 bases). The V gene lost 4 bases and the J gene lost 4 bases, with 16 bases spanning the gap. Germline-derived CDR1 and CDR2 are LGHNA and YNFKEQ. The CDR3 runs 15 residues. The CDR3 nucleotides read TGTGCCAGCAGCCCCATCGGAGGGGAGGGCTATGGCTACACCTTC. As protein: CASSPIGGEGYGYTF.

The chain couples TRBV18 to TRBJ2-3; D is possibly TRBD2 (6 bases). Trimming left V 2 bases short and J 2 bases short, with 11 bases between. The germline gives CDR1 KGHSH, CDR2 LQKENI. The CDR3 extends over 15 amino acids. This chain's CDR3 is CASSPTSRNTDTQYF. In nucleotides, the CDR3 is TGTGCCAGCTCACCAACTAGCAGGAACACAGATACGCAGTATTTT.

This chain joins TRBV10-3 and TRBJ2-3; a possible D gene is TRBD1 (5 bases). The CDR3 spans 15 residues. Per germline, CDR1 ENHRY and CDR2 SYGVKD. The V and J ends lost 10 bases and 0 bases respectively, with 17 bases between them. The CDR3 DNA reads TGTGCCACGATTGCCCAGGGTTCTAGCACAGATACGCAGTATTTT. This sequence encodes CATIAQGSSTDTQYF.